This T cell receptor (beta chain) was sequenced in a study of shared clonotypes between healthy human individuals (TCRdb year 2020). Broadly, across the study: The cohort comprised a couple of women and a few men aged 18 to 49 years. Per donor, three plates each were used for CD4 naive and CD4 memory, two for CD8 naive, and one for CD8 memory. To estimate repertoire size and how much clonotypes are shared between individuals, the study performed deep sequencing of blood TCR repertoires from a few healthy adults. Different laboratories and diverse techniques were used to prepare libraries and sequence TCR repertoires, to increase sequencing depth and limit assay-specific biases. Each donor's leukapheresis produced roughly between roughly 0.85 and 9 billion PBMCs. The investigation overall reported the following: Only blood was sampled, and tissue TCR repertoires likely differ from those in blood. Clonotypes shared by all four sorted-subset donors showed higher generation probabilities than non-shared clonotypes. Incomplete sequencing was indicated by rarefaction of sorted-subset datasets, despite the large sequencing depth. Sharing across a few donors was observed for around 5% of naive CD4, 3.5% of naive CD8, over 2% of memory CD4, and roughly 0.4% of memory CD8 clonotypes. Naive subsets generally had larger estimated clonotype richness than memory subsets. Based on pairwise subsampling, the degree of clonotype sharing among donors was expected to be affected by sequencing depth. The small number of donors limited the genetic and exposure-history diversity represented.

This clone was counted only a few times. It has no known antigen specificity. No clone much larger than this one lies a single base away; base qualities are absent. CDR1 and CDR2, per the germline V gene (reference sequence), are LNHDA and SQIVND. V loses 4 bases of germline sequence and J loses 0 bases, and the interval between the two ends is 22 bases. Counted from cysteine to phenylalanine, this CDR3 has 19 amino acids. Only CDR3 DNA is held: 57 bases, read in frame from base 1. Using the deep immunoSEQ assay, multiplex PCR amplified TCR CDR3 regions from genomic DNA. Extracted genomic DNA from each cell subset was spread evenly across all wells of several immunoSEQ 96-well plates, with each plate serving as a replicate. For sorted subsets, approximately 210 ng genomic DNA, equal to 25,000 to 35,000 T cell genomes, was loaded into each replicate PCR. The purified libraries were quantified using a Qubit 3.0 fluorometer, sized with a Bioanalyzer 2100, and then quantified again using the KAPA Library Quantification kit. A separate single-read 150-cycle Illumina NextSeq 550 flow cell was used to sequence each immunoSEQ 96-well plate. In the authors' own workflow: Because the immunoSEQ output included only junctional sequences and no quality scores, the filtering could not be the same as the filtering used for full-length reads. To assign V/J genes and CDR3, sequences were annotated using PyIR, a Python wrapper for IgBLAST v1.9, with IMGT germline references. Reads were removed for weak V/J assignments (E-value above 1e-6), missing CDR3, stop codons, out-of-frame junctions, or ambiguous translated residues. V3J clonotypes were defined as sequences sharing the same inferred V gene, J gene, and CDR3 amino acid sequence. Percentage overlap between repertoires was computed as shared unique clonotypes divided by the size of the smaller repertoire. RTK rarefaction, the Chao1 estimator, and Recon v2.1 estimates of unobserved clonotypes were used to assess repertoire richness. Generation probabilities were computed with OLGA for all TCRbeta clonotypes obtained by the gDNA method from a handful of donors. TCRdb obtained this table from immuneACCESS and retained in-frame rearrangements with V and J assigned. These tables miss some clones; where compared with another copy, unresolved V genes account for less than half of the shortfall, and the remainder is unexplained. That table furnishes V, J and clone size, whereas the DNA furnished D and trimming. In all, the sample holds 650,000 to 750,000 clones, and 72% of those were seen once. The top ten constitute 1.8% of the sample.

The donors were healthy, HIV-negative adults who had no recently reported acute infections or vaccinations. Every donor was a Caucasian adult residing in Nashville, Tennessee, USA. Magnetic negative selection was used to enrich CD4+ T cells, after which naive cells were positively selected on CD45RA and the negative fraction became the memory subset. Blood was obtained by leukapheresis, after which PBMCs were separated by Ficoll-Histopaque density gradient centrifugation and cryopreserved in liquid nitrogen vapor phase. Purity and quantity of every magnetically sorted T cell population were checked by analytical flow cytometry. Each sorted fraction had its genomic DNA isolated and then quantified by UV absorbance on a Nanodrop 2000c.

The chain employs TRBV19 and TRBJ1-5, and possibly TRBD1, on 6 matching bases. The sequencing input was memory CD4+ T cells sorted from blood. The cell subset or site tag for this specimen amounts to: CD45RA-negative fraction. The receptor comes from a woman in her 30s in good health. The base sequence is TGTGCCAGTAGTAGACGCCGGGACATGCCCGGGAGTAGCAATCAGCCCCAGCATTTT. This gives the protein CASSRRRDMPGSSNQPQHF.